These T cell receptor beta chains were read from a single sample in a study of CD8+CD57+ T cells in acquired aplastic anemia. Each CDR3 protein gets one entry after TCRdb re-called the reads with MiXCR. The sample lists 120,000 or so distinct CDR3 sequences, roughly 55% occurring once. Sequencing was carried out using sorted CD4+, CD8+, or CD8+CD57+ T cells (not recorded which) from PBMCs. The receptors originated from a human donor with aplastic anemia. The CDR3 runs from the conserved cysteine through the conserved F or W. The order of the fields is D gene, clone size, V gene, J gene, CDR3 protein, CDR3 DNA. A D gene is named only where the DNA matches it firmly. Clone size is not always given. Where it is, it says once, few, many or a class for expanded clones.

D gene: -; clone size: many; V gene: TRBV19; J gene: TRBJ1-1; CDR3 protein: CASRSWKVFGGSGTEAFF; CDR3 DNA: TGTGCCAGTAGAAGCTGGAAGGTATTTGGGGGAAGTGGCACTGAAGCTTTCTTT
D gene: TRBD1; clone size: few; V gene: TRBV15; J gene: TRBJ1-1; CDR3 protein: CATSSLTGVNTEAFF; CDR3 DNA: TGTGCCACCAGCAGTCTAACAGGGGTGAACACTGAAGCTTTCTTT
D gene: -; clone size: few; V gene: TRBV2; J gene: TRBJ1-1; CDR3 protein: CASTERGTEAFF; CDR3 DNA: TGTGCCAGCACCGAGAGGGGGACTGAAGCTTTCTTT
D gene: -; clone size: -; V gene: TRBV10-3; J gene: TRBJ2-2; CDR3 protein: CAIGWGMNTGELFF; CDR3 DNA: TGTGCCATCGGTTGGGGTATGAACACCGGGGAGCTGTTTTTT
D gene: -; clone size: once; V gene: TRBV7-7; J gene: TRBJ2-5; CDR3 protein: CASSLVRGSETQYF; CDR3 DNA: TGTGCTAGCAGCTTAGTTCGGGGTAGTGAGACCCAGTACTTC
D gene: TRBD2; clone size: -; V gene: TRBV25-1; J gene: TRBJ2-1; CDR3 protein: CASSSSGGAYNEQFF; CDR3 DNA: TGTGCCAGTAGTTCCAGCGGGGGAGCCTACAATGAGCAGTTCTTC
D gene: TRBD1; clone size: many; V gene: TRBV5-6; J gene: TRBJ1-6; CDR3 protein: CASSLPGQVNSPLHF; CDR3 DNA: TGTGCCAGCAGCCTACCGGGACAGGTCAATTCACCCCTCCACTTT
D gene: -; clone size: -; V gene: TRBV19; J gene: TRBJ2-1; CDR3 protein: CASSIVRSSYNEQFF; CDR3 DNA: TGTGCCAGTAGTATAGTGCGGAGCTCCTACAATGAGCAGTTCTTC
D gene: -; clone size: -; V gene: TRBV25-1; J gene: TRBJ2-3; CDR3 protein: CASTRVGTDTQYF; CDR3 DNA: TGTGCCAGCACCAGGGTGGGGACAGATACGCAGTATTTT
D gene: -; clone size: -; V gene: TRBV24-1; J gene: TRBJ2-5; CDR3 protein: CATSDAGQGQETQYF; CDR3 DNA: TGTGCCACCAGTGATGCAGGGCAGGGGCAAGAGACCCAGTACTTC
D gene: TRBD2; clone size: few; V gene: TRBV27; J gene: TRBJ2-1; CDR3 protein: CASRGGAGTSNEQFF; CDR3 DNA: TGTGCCAGCAGGGGGGGTGCCGGGACTAGCAATGAGCAGTTCTTC
D gene: -; clone size: -; V gene: TRBV6-5; J gene: TRBJ1-6; CDR3 protein: CASSYSSRTAPLHF; CDR3 DNA: TGTGCCAGCAGTTACTCGTCAAGGACGGCACCCCTCCACTTT
D gene: -; clone size: -; V gene: TRBV15; J gene: TRBJ2-1; CDR3 protein: CATSRDRLSSYNGQIF; CDR3 DNA: TGCGCCACCAGCAGAGACAGGCTGAGCTCCTACAATGGGCAGATCTTC
D gene: -; clone size: few; V gene: TRBV4-3; J gene: TRBJ2-6; CDR3 protein: CASSLGTSAVSGANVLTF; CDR3 DNA: TGCGCCAGCAGCCTGGGGACAAGTGCCGTCTCTGGGGCCAACGTCCTGACTTTC
D gene: TRBD1; clone size: many; V gene: TRBV9; J gene: TRBJ2-7; CDR3 protein: CASSRTGLESEQYF; CDR3 DNA: TGTGCCAGCAGCAGGACAGGGCTTGAAAGCGAGCAGTACTTC
D gene: -; clone size: -; V gene: TRBV7-2; J gene: TRBJ2-2; CDR3 protein: CASSVGSTRELFF; CDR3 DNA: TGTGCCAGCAGCGTAGGCAGCACCAGGGAGCTGTTTTTT
D gene: -; clone size: -; V gene: TRBV24-1; J gene: TRBJ2-3; CDR3 protein: CATSDLGWEGPGDTQYF; CDR3 DNA: TGTGCCACCAGTGATTTAGGGTGGGAAGGGCCAGGAGATACGCAGTATTTT
D gene: -; clone size: -; V gene: TRBV29-1; J gene: TRBJ2-2; CDR3 protein: CSVDWQGIGELFF; CDR3 DNA: TGCAGCGTTGACTGGCAGGGGATCGGGGAGCTGTTTTTT
D gene: -; clone size: many; V gene: TRBV7-9; J gene: TRBJ2-7; CDR3 protein: CASSFPGTYEQYF; CDR3 DNA: TGTGCCAGCAGCTTTCCGGGAACCTACGAGCAGTACTTC
D gene: -; clone size: -; V gene: TRBV10-3; J gene: TRBJ1-2; CDR3 protein: CAIRDGANYGYTF; CDR3 DNA: TGTGCCATCAGGGACGGAGCTAACTATGGCTACACCTTC
D gene: TRBD1; clone size: many; V gene: TRBV11-3; J gene: TRBJ1-1; CDR3 protein: CASSPPSGQENTEAFF; CDR3 DNA: TGTGCCAGCAGCCCACCCTCCGGACAGGAGAACACTGAAGCTTTCTTT
D gene: -; clone size: few; V gene: TRBV2; J gene: TRBJ1-5; CDR3 protein: CASSSSLQPQHF; CDR3 DNA: TGTGCCAGCAGTTCGTCGTTGCAGCCCCAGCATTTT
D gene: -; clone size: -; V gene: TRBV9; J gene: TRBJ2-3; CDR3 protein: CASSPEPYTDTQYF; CDR3 DNA: TGTGCCAGCAGCCCAGAGCCGTACACAGATACGCAGTATTTT
D gene: -; clone size: -; V gene: TRBV15; J gene: TRBJ1-3; CDR3 protein: CATSRDRLGNTIYF; CDR3 DNA: TGTGCCACCAGCAGAGATCGGTTAGGAAACACCATATATTTT
D gene: TRBD1; clone size: medium-sized; V gene: TRBV29-1; J gene: TRBJ2-2; CDR3 protein: CTAKGASTGELFF; CDR3 DNA: TGCACGGCGAAGGGGGCGAGTACCGGGGAGCTGTTTTTT
D gene: -; clone size: -; V gene: TRBV20-1; J gene: TRBJ1-3; CDR3 protein: CSARNSGNTIYF; CDR3 DNA: TGCAGTGCTAGAAACTCTGGAAACACCATATATTTT
D gene: -; clone size: many; V gene: TRBV24-1; J gene: TRBJ2-7; CDR3 protein: CATSDLQESRRYYEQYF; CDR3 DNA: TGTGCCACCAGTGATTTGCAGGAAAGCAGGCGCTACTACGAGCAGTACTTC
D gene: TRBD1; clone size: -; V gene: TRBV15; J gene: TRBJ1-1; CDR3 protein: CATSRGDREGAFF; CDR3 DNA: TGTGCCACCAGCAGAGGGGACAGGGAGGGAGCTTTCTTT
D gene: -; clone size: -; V gene: TRBV7-2; J gene: TRBJ1-5; CDR3 protein: CASSLVREQPQHF; CDR3 DNA: TGTGCCAGCAGCTTAGTGAGAGAACAGCCCCAGCATTTT
D gene: -; clone size: many; V gene: TRBV13; J gene: TRBJ2-1; CDR3 protein: CASSDLYNEQFF; CDR3 DNA: TGTGCCAGCAGCGACCTTTACAATGAGCAGTTCTTC
D gene: -; clone size: many; V gene: TRBV11-1; J gene: TRBJ1-2; CDR3 protein: CASSSSDQHGYTF; CDR3 DNA: TGTGCCAGCAGTTCGTCGGATCAGCATGGCTACACCTTC
D gene: -; clone size: -; V gene: TRBV13; J gene: TRBJ1-4; CDR3 protein: CASSSWLGEDSRGEKLFF; CDR3 DNA: TGTGCCAGCAGCTCCTGGTTGGGGGAGGACAGTCGGGGAGAAAAACTGTTTTTT
D gene: -; clone size: -; V gene: TRBV18; J gene: TRBJ2-5; CDR3 protein: CASSPPSWRETQYF; CDR3 DNA: TGTGCCAGCTCACCCCCTAGCTGGAGGGAGACCCAGTACTTC
D gene: TRBD1; clone size: -; V gene: TRBV10-3; J gene: TRBJ2-5; CDR3 protein: CAISESGQGEETQYF; CDR3 DNA: TGTGCCATCAGTGAGTCGGGACAGGGTGAAGAGACCCAGTACTTC
D gene: TRBD1; clone size: many; V gene: TRBV6-5; J gene: TRBJ2-5; CDR3 protein: CASSYFRGPETQYF; CDR3 DNA: TGTGCCAGCAGTTACTTCAGGGGGCCTGAGACCCAGTACTTC
D gene: -; clone size: -; V gene: TRBV10-2; J gene: TRBJ2-7; CDR3 protein: CASTVYLRAEQYF; CDR3 DNA: TGCGCCAGCACAGTGTACTTGAGGGCCGAGCAGTACTTC
D gene: -; clone size: -; V gene: TRBV2; J gene: TRBJ2-1; CDR3 protein: CASSVGALANEQFF; CDR3 DNA: TGTGCCAGCAGTGTAGGGGCTTTGGCTAATGAGCAGTTCTTC
D gene: -; clone size: -; V gene: TRBV2; J gene: TRBJ1-3; CDR3 protein: CASGNGNGNTIYF; CDR3 DNA: TGTGCCAGCGGTAATGGGAATGGAAACACCATATATTTT
D gene: -; clone size: -; V gene: TRBV10-3; J gene: TRBJ2-7; CDR3 protein: CASGSGSASTYEQYF; CDR3 DNA: TGTGCCTCAGGCTCAGGGAGCGCCTCTACCTACGAGCAGTACTTC
D gene: -; clone size: -; V gene: TRBV2; J gene: TRBJ1-6; CDR3 protein: CASSEGTSYNSPLHF; CDR3 DNA: TGTGCCAGCAGTGAAGGAACTAGCTATAATTCACCCCTCCACTTT
D gene: -; clone size: -; V gene: TRBV19; J gene: TRBJ2-3; CDR3 protein: CASTVRLRPSTDTQYF; CDR3 DNA: TGTGCCAGTACCGTCAGGTTGCGGCCTAGCACAGATACGCAGTATTTT
D gene: -; clone size: few; V gene: TRBV12-3/TRBV12-4; J gene: TRBJ1-1; CDR3 protein: CASSFGGTEAFF; CDR3 DNA: TGTGCCAGCAGTTTTGGGGGAACTGAAGCTTTCTTT
D gene: -; clone size: once; V gene: TRBV10-3; J gene: TRBJ1-2; CDR3 protein: CAIEGLHSPNYGYTF; CDR3 DNA: TGTGCCATCGAGGGTCTACACAGCCCTAACTATGGCTACACCTTC
D gene: -; clone size: -; V gene: TRBV9; J gene: TRBJ2-3; CDR3 protein: CASSTRDWRTDTQYF; CDR3 DNA: TGTGCCAGCAGCACGCGGGACTGGCGCACAGATACGCAGTATTTT
D gene: -; clone size: -; V gene: TRBV19; J gene: TRBJ1-2; CDR3 protein: CASSPRGNGYTF; CDR3 DNA: TGTGCCAGTAGCCCCAGGGGAAACGGCTACACCTTC
D gene: -; clone size: -; V gene: TRBV10-3; J gene: TRBJ2-7; CDR3 protein: CAIKTPYEQYF; CDR3 DNA: TGTGCCATCAAGACCCCCTACGAGCAGTACTTC
D gene: -; clone size: once; V gene: TRBV7-6; J gene: TRBJ2-7; CDR3 protein: CASSLTGQGTYEQYF; CDR3 DNA: TGTGCCAGCAGCCTAACGGGACAAGGGACCTACGAGCAGTACTTC
D gene: -; clone size: few; V gene: TRBV2; J gene: TRBJ1-5; CDR3 protein: CASSLGGGNQPQHF; CDR3 DNA: TGTGCCAGCAGTTTGGGAGGGGGCAATCAGCCCCAGCATTTT
D gene: TRBD2; clone size: -; V gene: TRBV24-1; J gene: TRBJ2-3; CDR3 protein: CATSDLLAGSTDTQYF; CDR3 DNA: TGTGCCACCAGTGATTTGCTAGCGGGAAGCACAGATACGCAGTATTTT
D gene: -; clone size: many; V gene: TRBV2; J gene: TRBJ1-2; CDR3 protein: CASSDGVYGYTF; CDR3 DNA: TGTGCCAGCAGTGATGGGGTCTATGGCTACACCTTC
D gene: -; clone size: -; V gene: TRBV28; J gene: TRBJ2-7; CDR3 protein: CASSHLRQVSYEQYF; CDR3 DNA: TGTGCCAGCAGTCACCTCAGACAGGTCTCCTACGAGCAGTACTTC